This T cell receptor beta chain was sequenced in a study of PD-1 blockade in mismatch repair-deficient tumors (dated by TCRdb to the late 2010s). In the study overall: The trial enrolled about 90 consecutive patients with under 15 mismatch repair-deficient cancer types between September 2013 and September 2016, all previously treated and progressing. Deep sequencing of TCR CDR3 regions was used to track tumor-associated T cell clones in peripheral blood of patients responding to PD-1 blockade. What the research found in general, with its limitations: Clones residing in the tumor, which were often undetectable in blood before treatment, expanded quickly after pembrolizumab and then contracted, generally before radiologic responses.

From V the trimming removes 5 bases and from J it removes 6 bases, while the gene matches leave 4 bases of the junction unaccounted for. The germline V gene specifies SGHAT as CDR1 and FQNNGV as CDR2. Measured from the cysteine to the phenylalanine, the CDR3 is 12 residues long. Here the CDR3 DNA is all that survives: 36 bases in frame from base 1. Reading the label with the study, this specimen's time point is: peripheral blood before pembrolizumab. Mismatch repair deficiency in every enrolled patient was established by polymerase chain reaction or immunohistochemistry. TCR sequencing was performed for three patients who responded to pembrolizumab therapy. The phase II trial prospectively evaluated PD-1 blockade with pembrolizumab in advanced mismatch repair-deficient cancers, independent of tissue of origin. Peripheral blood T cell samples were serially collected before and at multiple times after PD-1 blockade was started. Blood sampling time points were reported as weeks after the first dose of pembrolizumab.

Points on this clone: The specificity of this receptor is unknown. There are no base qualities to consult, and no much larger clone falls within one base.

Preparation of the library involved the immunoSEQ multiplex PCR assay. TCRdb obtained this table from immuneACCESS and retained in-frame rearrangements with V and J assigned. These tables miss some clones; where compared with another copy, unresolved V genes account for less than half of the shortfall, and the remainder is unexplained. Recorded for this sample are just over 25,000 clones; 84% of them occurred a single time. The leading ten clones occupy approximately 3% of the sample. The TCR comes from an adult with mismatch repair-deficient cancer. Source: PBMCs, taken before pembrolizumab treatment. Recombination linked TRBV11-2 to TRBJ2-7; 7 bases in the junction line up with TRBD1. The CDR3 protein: CASSLTGFEQYF. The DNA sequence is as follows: TGTGCCAGCAGCCTGACAGGGTTCGAGCAGTACTTC.